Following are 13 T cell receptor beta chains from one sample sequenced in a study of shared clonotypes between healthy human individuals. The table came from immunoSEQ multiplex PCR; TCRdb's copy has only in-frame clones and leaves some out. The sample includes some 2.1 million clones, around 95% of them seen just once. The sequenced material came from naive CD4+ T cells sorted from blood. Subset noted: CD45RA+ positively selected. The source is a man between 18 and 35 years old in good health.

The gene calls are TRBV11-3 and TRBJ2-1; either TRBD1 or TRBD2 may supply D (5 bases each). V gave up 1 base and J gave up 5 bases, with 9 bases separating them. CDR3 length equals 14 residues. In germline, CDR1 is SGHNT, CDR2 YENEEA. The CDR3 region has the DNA TGTGCCAGCAGCTTAGTGGGACCGGACAATGAGCAGTTCTTC. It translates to CASSLVGPDNEQFF.

The CDR3 sequence: CAWVRDSSYNEQFF. CDR3 in DNA: TGTGCCTGGGTCAGGGACTCGTCCTACAATGAGCAGTTCTTC. The chain has TRBV30 and TRBJ2-1, with a tentative D call TRBD2 (6 bases). V gave up 5 bases and J gave up 1 base, with 12 bases separating them. This CDR3 is built from 14 residues. CDR1 and CDR2 (germline): GTSNPN, SVGIG (reference sequence).

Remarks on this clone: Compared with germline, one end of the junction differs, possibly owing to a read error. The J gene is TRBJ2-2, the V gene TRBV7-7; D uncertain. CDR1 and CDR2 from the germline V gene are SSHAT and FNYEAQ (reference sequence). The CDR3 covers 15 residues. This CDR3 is CASSPENANTGELFF. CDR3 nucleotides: TGTGCTAGCAGTCCAGAGAACGCGAACACCGGGGAGCTGTTTTTT.

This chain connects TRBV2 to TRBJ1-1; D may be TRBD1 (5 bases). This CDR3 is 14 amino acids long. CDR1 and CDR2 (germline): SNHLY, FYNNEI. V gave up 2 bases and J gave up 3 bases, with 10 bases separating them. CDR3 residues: CASSELGGYTEAFF. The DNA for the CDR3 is TGTGCCAGCAGTGAATTGGGGGGGTACACTGAAGCTTTCTTT.

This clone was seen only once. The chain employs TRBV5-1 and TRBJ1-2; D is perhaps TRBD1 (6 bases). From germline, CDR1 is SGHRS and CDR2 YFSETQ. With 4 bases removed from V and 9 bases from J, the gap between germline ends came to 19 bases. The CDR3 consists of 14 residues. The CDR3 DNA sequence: TGCGCCAGCAGCCTGAGGACAGTAGGGAGTAGCTACACCTTC. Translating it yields CASSLRTVGSSYTF.

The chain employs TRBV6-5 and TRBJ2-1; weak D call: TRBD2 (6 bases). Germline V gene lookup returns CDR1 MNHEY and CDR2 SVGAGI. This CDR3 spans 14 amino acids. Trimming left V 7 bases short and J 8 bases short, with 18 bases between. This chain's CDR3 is CASTRGGAQDEQFF. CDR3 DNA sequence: TGTGCCAGCACTAGGGGCGGGGCCCAAGATGAGCAGTTCTTC.

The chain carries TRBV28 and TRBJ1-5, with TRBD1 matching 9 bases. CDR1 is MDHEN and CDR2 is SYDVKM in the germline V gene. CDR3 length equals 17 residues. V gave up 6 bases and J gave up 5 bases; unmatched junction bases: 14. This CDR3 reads CASRQGSGTGIHQPQHF. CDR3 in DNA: TGTGCCAGCAGACAAGGATCCGGGACAGGGATACATCAGCCCCAGCATTTT.

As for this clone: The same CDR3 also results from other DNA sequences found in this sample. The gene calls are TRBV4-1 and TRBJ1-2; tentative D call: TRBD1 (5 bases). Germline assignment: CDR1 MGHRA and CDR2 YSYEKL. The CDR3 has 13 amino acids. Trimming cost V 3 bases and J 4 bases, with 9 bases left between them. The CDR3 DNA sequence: TGCGCCAGCAGCCAGGGGGGTTTCTATGGCTACACCTTC. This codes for CASSQGGFYGYTF.

CDR3 nucleotide sequence: TGTGCCAGCAGCTCGAGCCCAGAGGCGCGTGGAAACACCATATATTTT. It encodes CASSSSPEARGNTIYF. The V and J genes are TRBV9 and TRBJ1-3, with no clear D. The germline V gene encodes CDR1 SGDLS and CDR2 YYNGEE. Trimming pared 4 bases from V and 3 bases from J, leaving 17 bases between. The CDR3 length is 16 residues.

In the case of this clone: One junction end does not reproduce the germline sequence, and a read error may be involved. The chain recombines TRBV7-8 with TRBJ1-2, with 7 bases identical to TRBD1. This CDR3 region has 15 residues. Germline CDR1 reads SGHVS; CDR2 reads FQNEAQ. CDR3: CASSQEGGQYYGYTF. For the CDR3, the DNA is TGCGCCAGCAGCCAAGAAGGGGGCCAGTACTATGGCTACACCTTC.

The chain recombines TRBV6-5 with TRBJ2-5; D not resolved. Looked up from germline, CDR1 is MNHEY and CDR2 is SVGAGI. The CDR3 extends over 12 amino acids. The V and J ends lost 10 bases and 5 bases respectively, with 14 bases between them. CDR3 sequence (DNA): TGTGCCATTGGCAGGCGTGGGGAGACCCAGTACTTC. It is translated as CAIGRRGETQYF.

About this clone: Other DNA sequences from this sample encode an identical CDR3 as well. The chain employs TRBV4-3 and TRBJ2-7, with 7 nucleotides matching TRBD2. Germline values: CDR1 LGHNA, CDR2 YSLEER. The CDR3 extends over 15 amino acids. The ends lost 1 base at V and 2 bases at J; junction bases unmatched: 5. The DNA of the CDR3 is TGCGCCAGCAGCCAAGGGGCCGGGACTACCTACGAGCAGTACTTC. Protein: CASSQGAGTTYEQYF.

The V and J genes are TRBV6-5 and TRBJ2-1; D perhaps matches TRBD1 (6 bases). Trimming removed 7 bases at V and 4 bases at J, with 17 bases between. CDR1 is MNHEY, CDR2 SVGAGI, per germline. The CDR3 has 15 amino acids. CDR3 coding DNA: TGTGCCAGCACCGAGGGGGTCGGCGCATACAATGAGCAGTTCTTC. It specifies CASTEGVGAYNEQFF.